These T cell receptor beta chains were read from a single sample in a study of cytomegalovirus exposure and HLA in healthy donors. TCRdb's copy holds only in-frame clones and misses some; the assay was immunoSEQ multiplex PCR. The repertoire holds roughly 130,000 clones, with 88% as singletons. Material for sequencing was PBMCs. The receptor source for this set is a man aged 30 to 45 in good health and CMV-seronegative. Each CDR3 is given with its conserved first and last residue. The order of the fields is clone size, V gene, D gene, J gene, CDR3 protein, CDR3 DNA. The D gene is left open where the match is weak. Where a row states a size, it is once, few, many or the class of an expanded clone; other rows omit it.

abundance: .; v_gene: TRBV7-2; d_gene: TRBD2; j_gene: TRBJ2-1; CDR3aa: CASSLNLAGGEQFF; CDR3nt: TGTGCCAGCAGCTTAAATCTAGCGGGAGGTGAGCAGTTCTTC
abundance: once; v_gene: TRBV19; d_gene: .; j_gene: TRBJ2-7; CDR3aa: CASSVSSGFPYEQYF; CDR3nt: TGTGCCAGTAGTGTGTCCTCAGGGTTCCCCTACGAGCAGTACTTC
abundance: .; v_gene: TRBV4-1; d_gene: .; j_gene: TRBJ1-4; CDR3aa: CASSREGAGAEEKLFF; CDR3nt: TGCGCCAGCAGTCGAGAAGGGGCAGGGGCCGAGGAAAAACTGTTTTTT
abundance: .; v_gene: TRBV29-1; d_gene: .; j_gene: TRBJ2-7; CDR3aa: CSVVLPYGAYEQYF; CDR3nt: TGCAGCGTTGTCCTGCCTTACGGAGCCTACGAGCAGTACTTC
abundance: .; v_gene: TRBV6-5; d_gene: .; j_gene: TRBJ1-6; CDR3aa: CASREGSSYNSPLHF; CDR3nt: TGTGCCAGCAGGGAGGGGAGCTCCTATAATTCACCCCTCCACTTT
abundance: once; v_gene: TRBV29-1; d_gene: TRBD2; j_gene: TRBJ2-7; CDR3aa: CSGPRDYLGCEQYF; CDR3nt: TGCAGCGGCCCCCGGGACTATCTAGGGTGCGAGCAGTACTTC
abundance: .; v_gene: TRBV19; d_gene: .; j_gene: TRBJ1-4; CDR3aa: CASSMEGRSNEKLFF; CDR3nt: TGTGCCAGTAGTATGGAGGGGAGATCCAATGAAAAACTGTTTTTT
abundance: .; v_gene: TRBV7-9; d_gene: .; j_gene: TRBJ1-5; CDR3aa: CASSSLDKPNQPQHF; CDR3nt: TGTGCCAGCAGCTCCCTGGACAAGCCCAATCAGCCCCAGCATTTT
abundance: .; v_gene: TRBV4-1; d_gene: TRBD1; j_gene: TRBJ1-2; CDR3aa: CASSQDQGQGVLVNYGYTF; CDR3nt: TGCGCCAGCAGCCAAGATCAAGGACAGGGGGTCTTGGTGAACTATGGCTACACCTTC
abundance: .; v_gene: TRBV4-3; d_gene: .; j_gene: TRBJ1-5; CDR3aa: CASSQGGGATPQHF; CDR3nt: TGCGCCAGCAGCCAAGGCGGGGGGGCAACGCCCCAGCATTTT
abundance: .; v_gene: TRBV6-6; d_gene: TRBD2; j_gene: TRBJ2-2; CDR3aa: CASSPGGAGYTGELFF; CDR3nt: TGTGCCAGCAGCCCGGGCGGAGCGGGATACACCGGGGAGCTGTTTTTT
abundance: .; v_gene: TRBV6-6; d_gene: TRBD2; j_gene: TRBJ2-2; CDR3aa: CASSPRGGATGELFF; CDR3nt: TGTGCCAGCAGCCCCCGGGGGGGAGCGACCGGGGAGCTGTTTTTT
abundance: .; v_gene: TRBV10-3; d_gene: TRBD1; j_gene: TRBJ2-7; CDR3aa: CATIGQGVTYEQYF; CDR3nt: TGTGCCACCATAGGACAGGGGGTCACCTACGAGCAGTACTTC
abundance: .; v_gene: TRBV7-8; d_gene: TRBD2; j_gene: TRBJ2-1; CDR3aa: CASSLASSGIEAYNEQFF; CDR3nt: TGTGCCAGCAGCTTAGCCTCTAGCGGAATCGAGGCCTACAATGAGCAGTTCTTC
abundance: .; v_gene: TRBV6-5; d_gene: .; j_gene: TRBJ2-2; CDR3aa: CASSYGTVGELFF; CDR3nt: TGTGCCAGCAGTTACGGTACAGTCGGGGAGCTGTTTTTT
abundance: .; v_gene: TRBV25-1; d_gene: TRBD1; j_gene: TRBJ1-2; CDR3aa: CASSHTGVGGYTF; CDR3nt: TGTGCCAGCAGCCACACAGGGGTAGGAGGCTACACCTTC
abundance: .; v_gene: TRBV7-8; d_gene: .; j_gene: TRBJ2-5; CDR3aa: CASSLELWRQETQYF; CDR3nt: TGTGCCAGCAGCTTAGAGCTTTGGCGGCAAGAGACCCAGTACTTC
abundance: .; v_gene: TRBV9; d_gene: TRBD2; j_gene: TRBJ2-5; CDR3aa: CASSVATAGGQETQYF; CDR3nt: TGTGCCAGCAGCGTAGCTACTGCGGGAGGGCAAGAGACCCAGTACTTC
abundance: .; v_gene: TRBV7-8; d_gene: TRBD2; j_gene: TRBJ2-1; CDR3aa: CASSLRAGVSHEQFF; CDR3nt: TGTGCCAGCAGCTTGCGGGCGGGAGTTTCCCATGAGCAGTTCTTC
abundance: once; v_gene: TRBV19; d_gene: TRBD1; j_gene: TRBJ1-6; CDR3aa: CASSIRTGTNSPLHF; CDR3nt: TGTGCCAGTAGTATCCGGACAGGGACAAATTCACCCCTCCACTTT
abundance: .; v_gene: TRBV7-2; d_gene: .; j_gene: TRBJ2-1; CDR3aa: CASSFWGDEQFF; CDR3nt: TGTGCCAGCAGCTTTTGGGGCGATGAGCAGTTCTTC
abundance: .; v_gene: TRBV7-9; d_gene: .; j_gene: TRBJ2-3; CDR3aa: CASSFREPYTDTQYF; CDR3nt: TGTGCCAGCAGCTTCCGGGAGCCCTACACAGATACGCAGTATTTT
abundance: .; v_gene: TRBV2; d_gene: TRBD1; j_gene: TRBJ1-4; CDR3aa: CASSPFGTVGTNEKLFF; CDR3nt: TGTGCCAGCAGTCCTTTTGGGACAGTTGGGACTAATGAAAAACTGTTTTTT
abundance: few; v_gene: TRBV4-2; d_gene: TRBD2; j_gene: TRBJ2-1; CDR3aa: CASSQESGGQYNEQFF; CDR3nt: TGTGCCAGCAGCCAAGAATCGGGAGGGCAGTACAATGAGCAGTTCTTC
abundance: .; v_gene: TRBV19; d_gene: .; j_gene: TRBJ2-1; CDR3aa: CASNGGIYNEQFF; CDR3nt: TGTGCCAGTAACGGCGGTATATACAATGAGCAGTTCTTC
abundance: once; v_gene: TRBV30; d_gene: TRBD1; j_gene: TRBJ2-5; CDR3aa: CAWRPGQGILQETQYF; CDR3nt: TGTGCCTGGAGACCGGGACAGGGGATACTCCAAGAGACCCAGTACTTC
abundance: .; v_gene: TRBV6-5; d_gene: TRBD1; j_gene: TRBJ1-4; CDR3aa: CASSYKTGGNEKLFF; CDR3nt: TGTGCCAGCAGTTACAAGACAGGGGGTAATGAAAAACTGTTTTTT
abundance: few; v_gene: TRBV7-9; d_gene: .; j_gene: TRBJ2-5; CDR3aa: CASSVYRETETQYF; CDR3nt: TGTGCCAGCAGCGTCTACAGGGAAACAGAGACCCAGTACTTC
abundance: .; v_gene: TRBV7-2; d_gene: .; j_gene: TRBJ1-4; CDR3aa: CASSLVGGANEKLFF; CDR3nt: TGTGCCAGCAGCTTAGTAGGGGGAGCTAATGAAAAACTGTTTTTT
abundance: few; v_gene: TRBV13; d_gene: .; j_gene: TRBJ2-2; CDR3aa: CASSPGTGAGELFF; CDR3nt: TGTGCCAGCAGCCCCGGAACAGGCGCCGGGGAGCTGTTTTTT
abundance: .; v_gene: TRBV27; d_gene: TRBD2; j_gene: TRBJ2-7; CDR3aa: CASSSWTRMYEQYF; CDR3nt: TGTGCCAGCAGTTCCTGGACTAGGATGTACGAGCAGTACTTC
abundance: .; v_gene: TRBV19; d_gene: TRBD2; j_gene: TRBJ2-1; CDR3aa: CASSPLAGGSYNEQFF; CDR3nt: TGTGCCAGTAGTCCCCTAGCGGGAGGGTCCTACAATGAGCAGTTCTTC
abundance: .; v_gene: TRBV9; d_gene: TRBD1; j_gene: TRBJ1-4; CDR3aa: CASSSPDRGNEKLFF; CDR3nt: TGTGCCAGCAGCTCCCCGGACAGGGGTAATGAAAAACTGTTTTTT
abundance: .; v_gene: TRBV7-9; d_gene: TRBD2; j_gene: TRBJ2-7; CDR3aa: CASSPGTSAMYEQYF; CDR3nt: TGTGCCAGCAGCCCCGGGACTAGCGCGATGTACGAGCAGTACTTC
abundance: .; v_gene: TRBV30; d_gene: .; j_gene: TRBJ1-2; CDR3aa: CAWRGRETSNGYTF; CDR3nt: TGTGCCTGGAGGGGCCGCGAAACATCCAATGGCTACACCTTC
abundance: .; v_gene: TRBV6-6; d_gene: .; j_gene: TRBJ2-7; CDR3aa: CASRGGRNSYEQYF; CDR3nt: TGTGCCAGCAGGGGGGGACGGAACTCCTACGAGCAGTACTTC
abundance: .; v_gene: TRBV5-1; d_gene: .; j_gene: TRBJ2-1; CDR3aa: CASGDTYNEQFF; CDR3nt: TGCGCCAGTGGGGACACCTACAATGAGCAGTTCTTC